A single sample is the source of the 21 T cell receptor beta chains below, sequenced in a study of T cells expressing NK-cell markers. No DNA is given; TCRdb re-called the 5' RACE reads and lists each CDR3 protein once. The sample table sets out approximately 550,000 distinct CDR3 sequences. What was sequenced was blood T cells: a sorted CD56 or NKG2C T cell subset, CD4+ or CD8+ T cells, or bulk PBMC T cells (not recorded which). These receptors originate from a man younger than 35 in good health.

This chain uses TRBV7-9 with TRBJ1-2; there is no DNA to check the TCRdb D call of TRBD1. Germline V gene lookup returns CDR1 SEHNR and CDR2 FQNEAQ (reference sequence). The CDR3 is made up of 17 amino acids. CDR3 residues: CASSLLVGTASDYGYTF.

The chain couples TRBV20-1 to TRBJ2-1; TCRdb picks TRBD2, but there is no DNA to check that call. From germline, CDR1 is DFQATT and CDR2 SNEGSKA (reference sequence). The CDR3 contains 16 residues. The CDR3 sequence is CSASGRSNSYYNEQFF.

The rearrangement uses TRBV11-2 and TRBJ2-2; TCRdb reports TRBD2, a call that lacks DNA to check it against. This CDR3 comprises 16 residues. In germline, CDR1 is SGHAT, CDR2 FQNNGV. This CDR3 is CASSLGGLHNTGELFF.

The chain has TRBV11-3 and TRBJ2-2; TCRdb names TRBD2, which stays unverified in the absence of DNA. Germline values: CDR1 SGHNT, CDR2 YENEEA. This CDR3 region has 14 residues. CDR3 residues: CASSFGLANGELFF.

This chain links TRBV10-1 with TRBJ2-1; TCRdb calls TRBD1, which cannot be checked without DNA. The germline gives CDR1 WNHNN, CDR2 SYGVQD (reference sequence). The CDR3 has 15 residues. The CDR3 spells CASSETAGGYNEQFF.

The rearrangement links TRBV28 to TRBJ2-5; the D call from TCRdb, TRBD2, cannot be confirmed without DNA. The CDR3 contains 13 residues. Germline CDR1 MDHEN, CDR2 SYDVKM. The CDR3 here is CASSAGLQETQYF.

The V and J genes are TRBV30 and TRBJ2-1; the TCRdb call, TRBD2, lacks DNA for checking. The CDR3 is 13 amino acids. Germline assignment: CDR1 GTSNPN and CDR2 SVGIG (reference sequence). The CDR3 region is CACTKGGPNEQFF.

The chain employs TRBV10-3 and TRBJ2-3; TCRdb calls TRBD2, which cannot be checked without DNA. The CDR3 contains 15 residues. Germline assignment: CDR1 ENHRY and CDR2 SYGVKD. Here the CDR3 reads CAIRTSGSREDTQYF.

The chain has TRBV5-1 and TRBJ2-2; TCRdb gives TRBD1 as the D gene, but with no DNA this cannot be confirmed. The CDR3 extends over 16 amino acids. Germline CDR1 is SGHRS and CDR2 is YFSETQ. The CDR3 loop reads CASSLSGTANTGELFF.

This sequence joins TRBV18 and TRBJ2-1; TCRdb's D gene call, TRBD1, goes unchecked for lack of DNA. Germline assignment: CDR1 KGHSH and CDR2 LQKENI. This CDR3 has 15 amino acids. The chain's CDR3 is CASSPGLGLRNEQFF.

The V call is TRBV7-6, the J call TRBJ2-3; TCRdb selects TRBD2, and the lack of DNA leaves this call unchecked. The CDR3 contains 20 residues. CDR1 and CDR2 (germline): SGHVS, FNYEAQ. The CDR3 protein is CASSLVLYGGPPTATDTQYF.

The CDR3 loop is CATSGGPPRAKTQYF. The chain carries TRBV24-1 and TRBJ2-5; TCRdb's assignment of TRBD2 cannot be checked, as there is no DNA. The CDR3 spans 15 residues. From germline, CDR1 is KGHDR and CDR2 SFDVKD.

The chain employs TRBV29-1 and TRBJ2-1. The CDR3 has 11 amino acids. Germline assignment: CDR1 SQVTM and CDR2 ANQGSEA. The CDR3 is CSADKYNEQFF.

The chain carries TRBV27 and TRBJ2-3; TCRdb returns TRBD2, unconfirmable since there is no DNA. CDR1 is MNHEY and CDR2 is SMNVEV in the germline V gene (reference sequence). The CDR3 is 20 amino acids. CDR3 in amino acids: CASSLYYPQVAGEGTDTQYF.

CDR3 amino acids: CASSYSLGGGNEQFF. V and J are TRBV6-5 and TRBJ2-1; the D call from TCRdb, TRBD1, cannot be confirmed without DNA. Per the germline V gene, CDR1 is MNHEY and CDR2 is SVGAGI. CDR3 size: 15 residues.

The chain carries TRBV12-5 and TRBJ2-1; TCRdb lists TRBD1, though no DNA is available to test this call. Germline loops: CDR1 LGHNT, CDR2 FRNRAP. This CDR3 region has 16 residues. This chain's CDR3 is CASGLVLGRGLDEQFF.

The CDR3 loop is CASSLEQGGGKLFF. The gene calls are TRBV7-2 and TRBJ1-4; TCRdb indicates TRBD1, and absent DNA this call remains unverified. Germline V CDR1 and CDR2: SGHTA, FQGNSA. The CDR3 has 14 amino acids.

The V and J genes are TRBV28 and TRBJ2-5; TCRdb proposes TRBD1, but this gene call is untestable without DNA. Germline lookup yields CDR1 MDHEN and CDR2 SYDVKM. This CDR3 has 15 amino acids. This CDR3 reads CASRADRGGRETQYF. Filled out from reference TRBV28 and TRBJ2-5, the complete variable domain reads DVKVTQSSRYLVKRTGEKVFLECVQDMDHENMFWYRQDPGLGLRLIYFSYDVKMKEKGDIPEGYSVSREKKERFSLILESASTNQTSMYLCASRADRGGRETQYFGPGTRLLVL.

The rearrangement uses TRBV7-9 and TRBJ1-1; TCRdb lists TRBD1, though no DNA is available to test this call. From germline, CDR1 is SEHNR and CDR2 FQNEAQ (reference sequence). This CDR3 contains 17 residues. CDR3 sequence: CASSLFPRTAQGTEAFF.

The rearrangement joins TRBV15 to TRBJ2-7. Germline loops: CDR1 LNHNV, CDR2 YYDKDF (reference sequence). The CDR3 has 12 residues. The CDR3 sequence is CATSRDGSVQYF.

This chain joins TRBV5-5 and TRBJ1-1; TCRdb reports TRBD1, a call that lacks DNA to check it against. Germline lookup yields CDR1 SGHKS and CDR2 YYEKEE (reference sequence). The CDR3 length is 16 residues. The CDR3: CASSPLRTAKNTEAFF.